One and the same sample provided the 27 T cell receptor beta chains below, sequenced in a study of blood T cell repertoires in COVID-19. Some clones are missing from TCRdb's copy, which holds only in-frame ones; the method was immunoSEQ multiplex PCR. The table shows 350,000 to 550,000 clones, with 70% to 90% occurring only once. Sequenced sample: PBMCs or T cells enriched from blood (not recorded which). These receptors originate from a woman between 18 and 29 years old with acute COVID-19.

The chain combines TRBV27 with TRBJ1-2, with 7 bases matching TRBD1. CDR1 and CDR2 (germline): MNHEY, SMNVEV (reference sequence). Trimming removed 5 bases from V and 0 bases from J; junction bases left unmatched: 12. The CDR3 runs 17 residues. CDR3: CASSPLRGLGTNYGYTF. The CDR3 bases are TGTGCCAGCAGTCCCCTTAGGGGGCTGGGAACTAACTATGGCTACACCTTC.

The chain uses TRBV5-5 and TRBJ2-7; TRBD2 aligns across 13 bases. Germline-derived CDR1 and CDR2 are SGHKS and YYEKEE (reference sequence). There are 15 residues in the CDR3. The V segment lost 4 bases and the J segment 2 bases; nucleotides outside the gene matches: 3. The CDR3 region is CASSPGTSGTYEQYF. Here the CDR3 DNA reads TGTGCCAGCAGCCCGGGGACTAGCGGGACCTACGAGCAGTACTTC.

V is TRBV29-1 and J is TRBJ2-5; 11 positions match TRBD2. This CDR3 is built from 14 residues. Losses at the gene ends were 4 bases for V and 4 bases for J; bases not matched to a gene: 5. Germline loops: CDR1 SQVTM, CDR2 ANQGSEA. The CDR3 DNA is TGCAGCGTTGCTCGGCTAGCGGGAGGAGAGACCCAGTACTTC. Its protein product is CSVARLAGGETQYF.

The chain uses TRBV5-1 and TRBJ2-2; 13 nucleotides match TRBD2. Germline CDR1 SGHRS, CDR2 YFSETQ. CDR3 length: 16 residues. V lost 4 bases to trimming and J lost 4 bases; unmatched junction nucleotides: 4. The CDR3, as DNA: TGCGCCAGCAGCGGGGGACTAGCGGGAATCACCGGGGAGCTGTTTTTT. As protein: CASSGGLAGITGELFF.

V is TRBV5-6 and J is TRBJ2-2, with D maybe TRBD1 (6 bases). The germline gives CDR1 SGHDT, CDR2 YYEEEE. The CDR3 is made up of 14 amino acids. Trimming shortened V by 3 bases and J by 7 bases, and 13 bases separated the two germline ends. Here the CDR3 DNA reads TGTGCCAGCAGCTGGGCTAGGGGGATCGGGGAGCTGTTTTTT. Protein product: CASSWARGIGELFF.

The chain links TRBV12-5 to TRBJ2-3, with D perhaps matching TRBD1 (6 bases). Per germline, CDR1 LGHNT and CDR2 FRNRAP. CDR3 length: 14 residues. Trimming pared 8 bases from V and 2 bases from J, leaving 14 bases between. The DNA for the CDR3 is TGTGCTAGTATCAGGGACACAAACACAGATACGCAGTATTTT. It translates to CASIRDTNTDTQYF.

The chain uses TRBV7-8 and TRBJ2-3, with D possibly TRBD2 on 6 matching bases. Trimming pared 1 base from V and 0 bases from J, leaving 11 bases between. Germline V lookup: CDR1 SGHVS, CDR2 FQNEAQ. This CDR3 comprises 16 residues. The CDR3 region is CASSLGLASSTDTQYF. CDR3 DNA sequence: TGTGCCAGCAGCTTAGGGCTAGCGTCTAGCACAGATACGCAGTATTTT.

The rearrangement joins TRBV11-3 to TRBJ1-1; D not certain. With 2 bases removed from V and 6 bases from J, the gap between germline ends came to 7 bases. CDR1 is SGHNT and CDR2 is YENEEA in the germline V gene. The length of the CDR3 is 12 residues. The CDR3 is CASSLLGAEAFF. The CDR3 nucleotides are TGTGCCAGCAGCTTATTGGGCGCTGAAGCTTTCTTT.

This clone was seen once. The V and J genes are TRBV12-3 or TRBV12-4 and TRBJ2-3; the D is unclear. V lost 4 bases and J lost 6, with 8 bases in between. The CDR3 consists of 12 residues. The CDR3 DNA is TGTGCCAGCAGTTCCGCGGTGGATACGCAGTATTTT. It specifies CASSSAVDTQYF.

The chain combines TRBV19 with TRBJ2-1; possibly TRBD1 for D (7 bases). This CDR3 has 17 residues. The germline V gene encodes CDR1 LNHDA and CDR2 SQIVND (reference sequence). V was trimmed by 6 bases and J by 5 bases, leaving 23 bases between them. The DNA of the CDR3 is TGTGCCAGTAGGCGGGACAGAAGTGGGCAAATCGACAATGAGCAGTTCTTC. Encoded protein: CASRRDRSGQIDNEQFF.

The chain employs TRBV27 and TRBJ1-5; D is uncertain. The V end was cut by 0 bases, the J end by 6 bases, with 12 bases between. The CDR3 runs 15 residues. Germline values: CDR1 MNHEY, CDR2 SMNVEV (reference sequence). Written as DNA, the CDR3 is TGTGCCAGCAGTTTATCGGTCGGTGAGCGTCAGCCCCAGCATTTT. Residues: CASSLSVGERQPQHF.

The V call is TRBV2, the J call TRBJ2-5; 13 bases align to TRBD2. Germline loops: CDR1 SNHLY, CDR2 FYNNEI. Trimming removed 4 bases from V and 7 bases from J; junction bases left unmatched: 3. There are 14 residues in the CDR3. The CDR3 sequence: CASSGTSGGGTQYF. DNA for the CDR3: TGTGCCAGCAGTGGAACTAGCGGGGGGGGGACCCAGTACTTC. The full variable domain, with the rest looked up from reference TRBV2 and TRBJ2-5, is EPEVTQTPSHQVTQMGQEVILRCVPISNHLYFYWYRQILGQKVEFLVSFYNNEISEKSEIFDDQFSVERPDGSNFTLKIRSTKLEDSAMYFCASSGTSGGGTQYFGPGTRLLVL.

CDR3 nucleotides: TGCGCCAGCAGTGAGGCCGGGACAGGGGGCACCTACGAGCAGTACTTC. Its protein product is CASSEAGTGGTYEQYF. The J gene is TRBJ2-7, the V gene TRBV10-1, with TRBD1 matching 12 bases. Germline V gene sequence: CDR1 WNHNN, CDR2 SYGVQD (reference sequence). This CDR3 comprises 16 residues. The ends lost 2 bases at V and 2 bases at J; junction bases unmatched: 4.

The V call is TRBV7-2, the J call TRBJ2-4; D is uncertain. The V end was cut by 3 bases, the J end by 0 bases, with 12 bases between. CDR1 SGHTA and CDR2 FQGNSA come from the germline V gene. This CDR3 region has 16 residues. DNA for the CDR3: TGTGCCAGCAGCTTGAATACAGCTCTAGCCAAAAACATTCAGTACTTC. Amino acids: CASSLNTALAKNIQYF.

The chain joins TRBV5-8 to TRBJ2-7; 10 positions agree with TRBD2. Per germline, CDR1 SGHTS and CDR2 YDEGEE. This CDR3 is 14 amino acids long. Trimming cost V 9 bases and J 4 bases; bases outside gene matches: 10. Here the CDR3 reads CATYSSGSLYEQYF. The CDR3 nucleotides read TGTGCCACCTACTCTAGCGGGAGTCTATACGAGCAGTACTTC.

V and J are TRBV6-4 and TRBJ1-5; no firm D call. With 8 bases removed from V and 0 bases from J, the gap between germline ends came to 8 bases. Germline V gene sequence: CDR1 MRHNA, CDR2 SNTAGT. The CDR3 is made up of 13 amino acids. CDR3 protein: CASAKDSNQPQHF. The CDR3 coding sequence is TGTGCCAGCGCGAAAGATAGCAATCAGCCCCAGCATTTT.

The rearrangement uses TRBV7-6 and TRBJ2-1, with 8 bases that match TRBD1. Unmatched junction bases numbered 7, after V lost 5 bases and J lost 1 base. This CDR3 has 16 residues. Germline V CDR1 and CDR2: SGHVS, FNYEAQ. CDR3 in amino acids: CASSKGQGQSYNEQFF. DNA for the CDR3: TGTGCCAGCAGCAAAGGACAGGGCCAATCCTACAATGAGCAGTTCTTC. Supplemented by reference TRBV7-6 and TRBJ2-1, the full variable domain reads GAGVSQSPRYKVTKRGQDVALRCDPISGHVSLYWYRQALGQGPEFLTYFNYEAQQDKSGLPNDRFSAERPEGSISTLTIQRTEQRDSAMYRCASSKGQGQSYNEQFFGPGTRLTVL.

CDR3 sequence: CASSIDWNSYEQYF. Written as DNA, the CDR3 is TGTGCCAGTAGTATAGATTGGAACAGCTACGAGCAGTACTTC. This chain uses TRBV19 with TRBJ2-7; no firm D call. CDR1 and CDR2 (germline): LNHDA, SQIVND (reference sequence). CDR3 size: 14 residues. V was trimmed by 0 bases and J by 3 bases, leaving 9 bases between them.

The V and J genes are TRBV6-2 or TRBV6-3 and TRBJ1-2, with a weak D call TRBD1 (5 bases). The CDR3 has 14 amino acids. Trimming removed 2 bases at V and 4 bases at J, with 11 bases between. Germline values: CDR1 MNHEY, CDR2 SVGEGT. In nucleotides, the CDR3 is TGTGCCAGCAGTTACGGGGCGCAGGGCTATGGCTACACCTTC. Amino acids: CASSYGAQGYGYTF.

The chain uses TRBV28 and TRBJ2-1; 7 nucleotides match TRBD1. This CDR3 is built from 14 residues. Germline CDR1 reads MDHEN; CDR2 reads SYDVKM. Unmatched junction bases numbered 6, after V lost 7 bases and J lost 3 bases. The CDR3 spells CASTPRTGYNEQFF. The CDR3 nucleotides are TGTGCCAGCACCCCCCGGACAGGCTACAATGAGCAGTTCTTC. The full variable domain, in which reference TRBV28 and TRBJ2-1 provide the parts outside the CDR3, is DVKVTQSSRYLVKRTGEKVFLECVQDMDHENMFWYRQDPGLGLRLIYFSYDVKMKEKGDIPEGYSVSREKKERFSLILESASTNQTSMYLCASTPRTGYNEQFFGPGTRLTVL.

This chain links TRBV4-2 with TRBJ1-5; D is unclear. The ends were cut back, 0 bases at V and 0 bases at J, with 15 bases in the middle. The CDR3 extends over 18 amino acids. The germline gives CDR1 LGHNA, CDR2 YNFKEQ. The CDR3 spells CASSQEGGLKYSNQPQHF. The CDR3 DNA sequence: TGTGCCAGCAGCCAAGAGGGTGGACTGAAGTATAGCAATCAGCCCCAGCATTTT.

The rearrangement uses TRBV5-6 and TRBJ1-3; a possible D gene is TRBD1 (5 bases). Trimming shortened V by 4 bases and J by 0 bases, and 14 bases separated the two germline ends. Per the germline V gene, CDR1 is SGHDT and CDR2 is YYEEEE. This CDR3 has 16 amino acids. The CDR3 region has the DNA TGTGCCAGCAGCCCAGGTTGGGGCCTCTCTGGAAACACCATATATTTT. Translated: CASSPGWGLSGNTIYF.

V and J are TRBV18 and TRBJ2-7; no clear D gene. CDR3 size: 17 residues. V lost 3 bases and J 1 base, leaving 19 bases between the germline ends. Germline CDR1 reads KGHSH; CDR2 reads LQKENI. In DNA, the CDR3 is TGTGCCAGCTCACCCATTTCAGGTGCTTCCTTTTCCTACGAGCAGTACTTC. Translated: CASSPISGASFSYEQYF.

This clone was counted once. The chain is built from TRBV9 and TRBJ2-1; D gene uncertain. CDR1 and CDR2 from the germline V gene are SGDLS and YYNGEE. The germline V and J ends were trimmed by 0 bases and 0 bases, with 7 bases remaining between them. The CDR3 sequence is 15 residues long. CDR3 in amino acids: CASSVDIVSYNEQFF. The CDR3 DNA sequence: TGTGCCAGCAGCGTAGATATAGTCTCCTACAATGAGCAGTTCTTC.

The genes are TRBV5-4 and TRBJ2-3, with D perhaps TRBD1 (6 bases). From germline, CDR1 is SGHNT and CDR2 YYREEE (reference sequence). The CDR3 is 14 residues long. Deletions cut 6 bases from V and 4 bases from J, with 15 bases between. The CDR3 coding sequence is TGTGCCAGCATGATCGACAGGTTACCAGATACGCAGTATTTT. This sequence encodes CASMIDRLPDTQYF.

This chain links TRBV19 with TRBJ2-2; the match to TRBD2 covers 8 bases. CDR3 length equals 18 residues. V shed 6 bases, J shed 4 bases, and the junction held 16 bases outside the gene matches. CDR1 and CDR2 from the germline V gene are LNHDA and SQIVND (reference sequence). CDR3 in amino acids: CASSPRRASGFLTGELFF. CDR3 nucleotides: TGTGCCAGTAGCCCAAGAAGGGCTAGCGGGTTCCTCACCGGGGAGCTGTTTTTT.

This clone was recorded many times. The chain employs TRBV11-3 and TRBJ2-1, with 13 bases identical to TRBD2. The V segment lost 5 bases and the J segment 6 bases; nucleotides outside the gene matches: 16. Per the germline V gene, CDR1 is SGHNT and CDR2 is YENEEA. The CDR3 spans 19 residues. The CDR3 loop reads CASSPPGLAGFGGSNEQFF. Here the CDR3 DNA reads TGTGCCAGCAGCCCACCGGGACTAGCGGGATTCGGTGGCTCCAATGAGCAGTTCTTC.